Following are 26 T cell receptor beta chains from one sample sequenced in a study of CD8+ T cells in alopecia areata. Following extraction, RNA underwent reverse transcription to cDNA, which served as the sequencing template. The protocol was immunoSEQ multiplex PCR, while the TCRdb copy is restricted to in-frame clones and leaves out a portion. This table holds about 270,000 clones with no singletons; the top ten claim approximately 1.2%. Pooled cells of cutaneous lymph node origin were sorted on CD4, CD8alpha, NKG2D, NKG2ACE and other markers. Sequenced material: CD4+ T cells sorted from a lymph node. The receptor source for this set is a C3H/HeJ mouse with alopecia areata. Mice of this strain are of MHC haplotype H2-k.

With regard to this clone: Germline and genes here are mouse. The DNA ends 4 residues before the CDR3 does, and the rest of the CDR3 is filled in from the germline J gene. The V and J genes are TRBV2 and TRBJ2-4; possible D gene TRBD2, 5 bases. The V gene lost 1 base and the J gene lost 0 bases, with 5 bases spanning the gap. The CDR3 is made up of 14 amino acids. In germline, CDR1 is LGHNA, CDR2 YSYQKL. The CDR3 loop reads CASSQVGSQNTLYF. The part of the CDR3 DNA that was read is TGTGCCAGCAGCCAAGTGGGGAGTCAAAAC.

This clone occurred a few times. Any gene name here is a mouse gene name. Read data end 4 residues before the CDR3 end; the end is taken from the germline J gene. The chain combines TRBV13-1 with TRBJ2-1; 9 nucleotides line up with TRBD1. CDR1 and CDR2 from the germline V gene are NSHNY and SYGAGN. CDR3 length equals 15 residues. J gave up 1 base and V 4 bases, and 3 bases lay outside the gene matches. The CDR3: CASSPGTGNYAEQFF. The DNA read from the CDR3 is TGTGCCAGCAGTCCCGGGACAGGGAACTATGCT.

Concerning this clone: Gene names are mouse gene names. Sequencing ends 3 residues short of the CDR3 end; the germline J gene provides the rest. This sample also contains other DNA sequences that code for the same CDR3. The chain is built from TRBV19 and TRBJ1-6; no clear D gene. TRBJ1-6 counts as an open reading frame of uncertain function. V was pared by 2 bases and J by 0 bases, with 3 bases between. The CDR3 extends over 14 amino acids. Germline V gene lookup returns CDR1 FNHDT and CDR2 SITEND (reference sequence). The part of the CDR3 DNA that was read is TGTGCCAGCAGTATCAGTTCCTATAATTCGCCC. Its translation: CASSISSYNSP. The CDR3 as a whole reads CASSISSYNSPLYF.

About this clone itself: Genes and germline are mouse. The read is 4 residues too short to cover the CDR3 end, so that end is filled in from the germline J gene. Other DNA sequences within the sample encode an identical CDR3. This chain links TRBV13-2 with TRBJ2-7; TRBD2 agrees at 9 bases. Germline assignment: CDR1 NNHNN and CDR2 SYGAGS (reference sequence). This CDR3 region has 14 residues. Trimming took 3 bases from V and 0 from J; bases not matched to a gene: 1. The CDR3 here is CASGGTGVSYEQYF. CDR3 DNA, as far as it was read: TGTGCCAGCGGTGGGACTGGGGTCTCCTAT.

This clone was detected a few times. Mouse names are used for the genes. The read is 4 residues too short to cover the CDR3 end, so that end is filled in from the germline J gene. The rearrangement uses TRBV13-2 and TRBJ2-1; the D gene is possibly TRBD2 (5 bases). CDR1 is NNHNN and CDR2 is SYGAGS in the germline V gene (reference sequence). V was trimmed by 5 bases and J by 0 bases, leaving 6 bases between them. The CDR3 extends over 13 amino acids. The CDR3 DNA, read in part, is TGTGCCAGCGGGACTGTTAACTATGCT. Encoded protein: CASGTVNYA. The full CDR3 protein reads CASGTVNYAEQFF.

Comment on this clone: Gene labels here are mouse ones. The CDR3 end is not reached by the read, which stops 4 residues before it; the germline J gene fills it in. The rearrangement joins TRBV13-3 to TRBJ1-2, with D possibly TRBD1 on 6 matching bases. The CDR3 has 15 amino acids. The ends were cut back, 1 base at V and 0 bases at J, with 10 bases in the middle. CDR1 NNHDY and CDR2 SYVADS come from the germline V gene. CDR3: CASSDRGQPNSDYTF. The sequenced CDR3 bases are TGTGCCAGCAGTGATAGGGGACAACCAAACTCC.

Only a few counts were recorded for this clone. Gene and germline names: mouse. The read halts 4 residues ahead of the CDR3 end, with the missing end drawn from the germline J gene. This rearrangement joins TRBV1 to TRBJ2-5; 9 bases map to TRBD2. The CDR3 loop spans 16 amino acids. The ends lost 0 bases at V and 0 bases at J; junction bases unmatched: 1. Germline CDR1 reads NSQYPW; CDR2 reads LRSPGD (reference sequence). Incomplete CDR3 DNA: TGCACCTGCAGTGCAGAAGGACTGGGGAACCAAGAC. It codes for CTCSAEGLGNQD. Given in full, the CDR3 is CTCSAEGLGNQDTQYF. Full variable domain (remainder filled in from reference TRBV1 and TRBJ2-5): VTLLEQNPRWRLVPRGQAVNLRCILKNSQYPWMSWYQQDLQKQLQWLFTLRSPGDKEVKSLPGADYLATRVTDTELRLQVANMSQGRTLYCTCSAEGLGNQDTQYFGPGTRLLVL.

This clone was observed a handful of times. Genes and germline come from the mouse. The read stops 4 residues short of the end of the CDR3; the missing end is completed from the germline J gene. Different DNA sequences within this sample yield the same CDR3. J is TRBJ2-7 and V is TRBV5, with a tentative D call TRBD1 (6 bases). Germline V gene lookup returns CDR1 LGHNA and CDR2 YNLKQL (reference sequence). The CDR3 is made up of 13 amino acids. The CDR3 here is CASSPGQKYEQYF. The CDR3 DNA, read in part, is TGTGCCAGCAGCCCGGGACAAAAATAT.

This clone was counted a few times. The genes and germline here are from mouse. The CDR3 goes on 3 residues after the read ends, and that part is filled in from the germline J gene. This chain uses TRBV19 with TRBJ1-6; the D gene is possibly TRBD1 (6 bases). TRBJ1-6 is identified as an open reading frame with a role that is uncertain. V dropped 4 bases and J dropped 7 bases, with 12 bases sitting between them. The CDR3 has 14 residues. CDR1 is FNHDT, CDR2 SITEND, per germline (reference sequence). CDR3 in amino acids: CASSLQGRNSPLYF. CDR3 DNA, as far as it was read: TGTGCCAGCAGTCTTCAGGGGAGGAATTCGCCC.

This clone was detected only a few times. Mouse germline and gene names are used. From the germline J gene comes the end of the CDR3, since the read stops 4 residues before it. The rearrangement links TRBV13-1 to TRBJ2-2; D unclear. Germline V gene sequence: CDR1 NSHNY, CDR2 SYGAGN. This CDR3 comprises 15 residues. Trimming pared 2 bases from V and 0 bases from J, leaving 8 bases between. CDR3 amino acids: CASSDWSANTGQLYF. The CDR3 DNA, read in part, is TGTGCCAGCAGTGACTGGTCTGCAAACACCGGG.

For this clone: Germline and genes: mouse. This CDR3 reads CASSDRRGSYNSPLYF. The part of the CDR3 DNA that was read is TGTGCCAGCAGTGATCGCAGAGGGTCCTATAATTCGCCC. The chain links TRBV13-3 to TRBJ1-6; D ambiguous. The CDR3 extends 3 residues past the end of the read, so its final part is completed from the germline J gene. TRBJ1-6 is marked as an open reading frame, function uncertain. CDR3 length: 16 amino acids. Trimming pared 1 base from V and 1 base from J, leaving 9 bases between. From germline, CDR1 is NNHDY and CDR2 SYVADS.

This clone has just a few counts. Germline and genes here are mouse. The read terminates 4 residues before the CDR3 end, so the remaining end is supplied by the germline J gene. This specimen includes other DNA sequences encoding the same CDR3. The rearrangement uses TRBV1 and TRBJ1-2, with TRBD1 matching 7 bases. The CDR3 is 15 amino acids. Germline V gene sequence: CDR1 NSQYPW, CDR2 LRSPGD (reference sequence). After removal of 3 bases from V and 0 bases from J, the junction contained 4 bases not matched to a gene. The CDR3 loop reads CTCSARQGANSDYTF. Incomplete CDR3 DNA: TGCACCTGCAGTGCTCGACAGGGAGCAAACTCC.

This clone was observed a handful of times. The genes and germline here are from mouse. The read terminates 4 residues ahead of where the CDR3 ends, so the germline J gene completes it. The V gene is TRBV2, the J gene TRBJ2-5; 8 bases align to TRBD2. This CDR3 is built from 14 residues. Germline CDR1 and CDR2: LGHNA and YSYQKL. The CDR3 bases that were read are TGTGCCAGCAGCCAAGGACTGGGGTGGGAC. Its protein product is CASSQGLGWD. In full, the CDR3 reads CASSQGLGWDTQYF.

This clone was detected only a few times. Gene names denote mouse genes. Here the CDR3 reads CTCSAKTGGQDTQYF. The sequenced part of the CDR3 DNA is TGCACCTGCAGTGCCAAGACAGGGGGGCAAGAC. The chain combines TRBV1 with TRBJ2-5; TRBD1 matches at 9 bases. The sequence runs out 4 residues before the end of the CDR3; the remainder is reconstructed from the germline J gene. Germline lookup yields CDR1 NSQYPW and CDR2 LRSPGD (reference sequence). The V gene end was trimmed by 3 bases and the J gene end by 3 bases; junction bases not matched to a gene: 4. The CDR3 has 15 amino acids.

As for this clone: Mouse names are used for the genes. The read falls 4 residues short of the CDR3 end, and the missing part is taken from the germline J gene. V and J are TRBV19 and TRBJ2-3, with D possibly being TRBD1 (5 bases). Germline CDR1 reads FNHDT; CDR2 reads SITEND (reference sequence). CDR3 length equals 14 residues. V lost 3 bases and J 2 bases, leaving 10 bases between the germline ends. CDR3: CASSRAGNAETLYF. The DNA read from the CDR3 is TGTGCCAGCAGTAGGGCAGGGAATGCAGAA.

Note on this clone: All gene names here are mouse names. The read gets to within 4 residues of the CDR3 end, and the germline J gene fills in the rest. The chain combines TRBV17 with TRBJ2-1; D perhaps matches TRBD2 (6 bases). Trimming removed 4 bases at V and 4 bases at J, with 11 bases between. CDR1 and CDR2 from the germline V gene are MNHDT and YYDKIL. The CDR3 is 14 amino acids. This chain's CDR3 is CASSTAGEYAEQFF. CDR3 bases read: TGTGCTAGCAGTACGGCTGGGGAATATGCT.

This clone was seen more than once but under ten times. The gene symbols are mouse symbols. The CDR3 is cut off 4 residues early in the read; its end comes from the germline J gene. The rearrangement joins TRBV5 to TRBJ2-7, with a tentative D call TRBD1 (5 bases). The CDR3 has 16 residues. V was trimmed by 0 bases and J by 0 bases, leaving 12 bases between them. Looked up from germline, CDR1 is LGHNA and CDR2 is YNLKQL (reference sequence). CDR3 DNA (partial): TGTGCCAGCAGCCAAGAAGGAGGGGTTAGCTCCTAT. Its translation: CASSQEGGVSSY. The whole CDR3 sequence reads CASSQEGGVSSYEQYF.

As for this clone: Any gene name here is a mouse gene name. Sequencing ends 4 residues short of the CDR3 end; the germline J gene provides the rest. This same CDR3 is encoded by further DNA sequences in the sample. The chain links TRBV1 to TRBJ2-3; TRBD2 matches at 7 bases. Germline assignment: CDR1 NSQYPW and CDR2 LRSPGD (reference sequence). Trimming removed 1 base from V and 0 bases from J; junction bases left unmatched: 7. The CDR3 loop spans 17 amino acids. The CDR3 region is CTCSAALGVGSAETLYF. CDR3 DNA, as far as it was read: TGCACCTGCAGTGCAGCTCTGGGGGTGGGAAGTGCAGAA.

Details on this clone: Genes here carry mouse names. The read halts 4 residues ahead of the CDR3 end, with the missing end drawn from the germline J gene. The chain is built from TRBV19 and TRBJ2-5, with 8 bases identical to TRBD2. There are 14 residues in the CDR3. V lost 4 bases and J lost 3; bases outside the gene matches: 4. Germline CDR1 is FNHDT and CDR2 is SITEND (reference sequence). The DNA read from the CDR3 is TGTGCCAGCAGTCTGGACTGGGAGCAAGAC. This translates into CASSLDWEQD. The entire CDR3 protein reads CASSLDWEQDTQYF.

A remark on this clone: The gene names given are mouse names. The read stops 4 residues short of the end of the CDR3; the missing end is completed from the germline J gene. The chain has TRBV31 and TRBJ2-5; 9 nucleotides match TRBD1. Germline CDR1 is GKSSPN and CDR2 is SITVG. This CDR3 is built from 15 residues. CDR3 amino acids: CAWSRDRERVDTQYF. The sequenced CDR3 bases are TGTGCCTGGAGTCGGGACAGGGAGAGGGTTGAC.

In its sample, this clone was seen many times. Genes and germline come from the mouse. The read comes to an end 4 residues before the CDR3 does, leaving the germline J gene to fill in the end. The sample has other DNA sequences that encode this CDR3 too. The chain has TRBV1 and TRBJ2-1; TRBD1 matches 10 bases. The germline V gene encodes CDR1 NSQYPW and CDR2 LRSPGD (reference sequence). This CDR3 has 13 amino acids. The CDR3 is CTCSAGQGAEQFF. CDR3 DNA (partial): TGCACCTGCAGTGCGGGACAGGGGGCT.

This clone was found a few times. These gene names are mouse names. The CDR3 is cut off 4 residues early in the read; its end comes from the germline J gene. The rearrangement links TRBV19 to TRBJ2-5; 10 positions agree with TRBD2. This CDR3 spans 14 amino acids. V was clipped by 5 bases and J by 3 bases; unmatched bases: 3. Germline assignment: CDR1 FNHDT and CDR2 SITEND (reference sequence). CDR3 in amino acids: CASRDWGIQDTQYF. CDR3 DNA, as far as it was read: TGTGCCAGCAGGGACTGGGGGATACAAGAC.

The sample holds a few counts of this clone. The germline and genes are mouse ones. The read halts 4 residues ahead of the CDR3 end, with the missing end drawn from the germline J gene. The rearrangement links TRBV5 to TRBJ2-1, with D maybe TRBD1 (5 bases). V gave up 0 bases and J gave up 1 base, with 7 bases separating them. The CDR3 runs to 15 residues. Germline V gene data show CDR1 as LGHNA and CDR2 as YNLKQL (reference sequence). This CDR3 reads CASSQDDRNYAEQFF. The part of the CDR3 DNA that was read is TGTGCCAGCAGCCAAGATGACAGAAACTATGCT.

Notes on this clone: Genes here carry mouse names. Read coverage stops 4 residues before the CDR3 terminus; the germline J gene supplies the remainder. The V and J genes are TRBV1 and TRBJ1-1; TRBD1 agrees at 12 bases. With 3 bases clipped from V and 4 bases from J, the junction kept 6 bases outside the gene matches. This CDR3 comprises 16 residues. Germline CDR1 reads NSQYPW; CDR2 reads LRSPGD (reference sequence). This CDR3 is CTCSAGTGGAGTEVFF. The covered CDR3 bases are TGCACCTGCAGTGCCGGGACAGGGGGCGCTGGCACA.

On this clone: Genes and germline are mouse. The read comes to an end 4 residues before the CDR3 does, leaving the germline J gene to fill in the end. This chain connects TRBV13-3 to TRBJ2-5; D might be TRBD1 (5 bases). The CDR3 loop spans 14 amino acids. V was shortened by 2 bases and J by 1 base, with 8 bases between the two germline ends. Germline lookup yields CDR1 NNHDY and CDR2 SYVADS. CDR3 region: CASSESRDQDTQYF. The part of the CDR3 DNA that was read is TGTGCCAGCAGTGAGAGCAGGGACCAAGAC.

This clone came up a few times. These gene names are mouse names. The CDR3 end lies 4 residues beyond the end of the read and is filled in from the germline J gene. V is TRBV1 and J is TRBJ1-2; D is possibly TRBD1 (5 bases). V lost 1 base, J lost 0 bases, and 9 bases lay in between. The CDR3 consists of 15 residues. Germline lookup yields CDR1 NSQYPW and CDR2 LRSPGD (reference sequence). The sequenced part of the CDR3 DNA is TGCACCTGCAGTGCAGGACAGATTGCAAACTCC. Amino acids: CTCSAGQIANS. The CDR3 in its entirety is CTCSAGQIANSDYTF.